The subject of this entry is one TCR beta chain. Profiling relied on immunoSEQ multiplex PCR, and the TCRdb table lists in-frame clones only, not all of them. The sample has 540,000 or so clones; 85% to 90% are singletons. V dropped 5 bases and J dropped 1 base, with 6 bases sitting between them. CDR1 MNHNY and CDR2 SVGAGI come from the germline V gene (reference sequence). The CDR3 covers 14 residues. This record comes from a study of blood T cell repertoires in COVID-19. As for the study in general: Samples representing acute and convalescent COVID-19 were sourced from the United States, Italy and Spain.

Patients of the Seattle cohort, enrolled during active infection, were followed longitudinally. This sequence originates from a woman aged 50 to 60 with COVID-19, enrolled during active disease. Sequenced material: peripheral blood. This chain uses TRBV6-6 with TRBJ1-6; D gene ambiguous. The CDR3 sequence: CASSRESYNSPLHF. The CDR3 bases are TGTGCCAGCAGTCGAGAGTCCTATAATTCACCCCTCCACTTT.